The source of this T cell receptor (beta chain) is a study of beta chain features in type 1 diabetes. General observations from the study: A PCR bias possibly favoring shorter templates would apply equally to patients and controls.

This clone was detected a few times. Its antigen remains unidentified. Germline assignment: CDR1 LGHNA and CDR2 YSLEER. The length of the CDR3 is 17 residues. The trim removed 1 base at V and 4 bases at J, leaving 13 bases unmatched. Expressed TCRB transcripts were sequenced after all isolated RNA was converted to cDNA. Profiled with immunoSEQ multiplex PCR; TCRdb holds only in-frame clones, not every one. The profile shows 680,000 or so clones, around 15% of them singletons. The sequence was obtained from a man aged 18 to 30 in good health. The chain couples TRBV4-3 to TRBJ2-7; 7 positions match TRBD1. The sample comprised naive CD4+ T cells from blood. CDR3 protein: CASSQGARRQGPYEQYF. The CDR3 DNA reads TGCGCCAGCAGCCAAGGAGCTAGGAGACAGGGACCGTACGAGCAGTACTTC.